This TCR beta chain was sequenced for a study of blood T cell repertoires in COVID-19. This table comes from immunoSEQ multiplex PCR, and its TCRdb copy is limited to in-frame clones, with some not included. This sample has about 220,000 clones, with approximately 86% found just once. This clone was seen a single time. Germline V gene data show CDR1 as LGHDT and CDR2 as YNNKEL (reference sequence). Between the trimmed V and J ends, which lost 6 bases and 7 bases, there was a span of 9 bases. This CDR3 is built from 12 residues. The sequenced sample consisted of peripheral blood. The TCR comes from a man aged 35-49 years with acute or convalescent COVID-19. The V gene is TRBV3-1 (or the pseudogene TRBV3-2), the J gene TRBJ2-2, with D possibly being TRBD1 (6 bases). The CDR3 DNA is TGTGCCAGCAGAAGGGGGAGCGGGGAGCTGTTTTTT. Protein sequence: CASRRGSGELFF.